This T cell receptor (beta chain) was captured by sequencing in a study of blood T cell repertoires in COVID-19. Study summary: T cells, B-cell-depleted T cells, or PBMCs supplied cDNA or gDNA.

The data were produced by immunoSEQ multiplex PCR, yet TCRdb's version contains in-frame clones alone and is incomplete. The sample has 150,000 to 200,000 clones, more than 70% seen once. From germline, CDR1 is SGHDN and CDR2 FVKESK. This CDR3 contains 13 residues. The ends lost 3 bases at V and 8 bases at J; junction bases unmatched: 6. Across under 25 US areas, participants ranged in age from about 18 to 90 years. Clinical history reported by participants formed the basis on which cohorts were assigned. Each recovered donor of Cohort 3 presented with two negative PCRs, clearance, or symptom resolution.

The chain recombines TRBV14 with TRBJ1-2; 7 positions agree with TRBD1. This receptor was identified in a man aged 35-49 years who had recovered from COVID-19. The specimen sequenced was PBMCs or T cells enriched from blood (not recorded which). CDR3 nucleotides: TGTGCCAGCAGCCAGAGACAGGGTCAGGGCTACACCTTC. Translating it yields CASSQRQGQGYTF.